The present TCR beta chain was sequenced within a study of shared T cell receptors in the human thymus. This clone came up once. Measured with immunoSEQ multiplex PCR; TCRdb has only the in-frame clones, and not every one. The data show roughly 500,000 clones, around three quarters seen once. The CDR3 sequence is 16 residues long. Per germline, CDR1 LGHNA and CDR2 YSLEER. V was pared by 2 bases and J by 3 bases, with 5 bases of the junction left unmatched. These same data were also listed under a study on human thymus T cells. That report adds: The donors were infants in Finland with congenital heart defects, otherwise immunologically healthy. In corrective heart surgery, resections were taken, and these provided the thymus tissue. An apparent bias in V and J gene usage was seen in thymic and blood repertoires. Unrelated individuals reportedly shared highly overlapping thymic TCR repertoires.

The receptor was derived from a boy under two years old with a congenital heart defect. The gene calls are TRBV4-3 and TRBJ1-5; 9 nucleotides align to TRBD1. The sample taken for sequencing was thymocytes. The CDR3 spells CASSQSRDRDNQPQHF. CDR3 bases: TGCGCCAGCAGCCAATCCCGGGACAGGGACAATCAGCCCCAGCATTTT.